What follows are 5 T cell receptor beta chains derived from one specimen sequenced in a study of cytomegalovirus exposure and HLA in healthy donors. Use of 60 Vbeta and 13 Jbeta primers characterized the PCR. The method was immunoSEQ multiplex PCR; TCRdb's version includes in-frame clones alone and lacks a portion of them. The specimen's table records roughly 70,000 clones. Input material: PBMCs. These receptors were taken from a female donor in good health and CMV-seropositive.

The chain combines TRBV30 with TRBJ2-6, with D hard to call. Trimming pared 3 bases from V and 3 bases from J, leaving 6 bases between. The CDR3 sequence is 13 residues long. Germline CDR1 reads GTSNPN; CDR2 reads SVGIG (reference sequence). The CDR3 DNA follows: TGTGCCTGGAGGACAAATGGGGCCAACGTCCTGACTTTC. Translating it yields CAWRTNGANVLTF.

This chain uses TRBV7-6 with TRBJ1-2; D may be TRBD1 (6 bases). CDR1 SGHVS and CDR2 FNYEAQ come from the germline V gene. The V gene lost 1 base and the J gene lost 2 bases, with 14 bases spanning the gap. This CDR3 has 16 amino acids. CDR3 coding DNA: TGTGCCAGCAGCTTAGTGTCAGGGGACATCAACTATGGCTACACCTTC. Its translation: CASSLVSGDINYGYTF.

The chain uses TRBV19 and TRBJ1-5, with no clear D. CDR1 is LNHDA and CDR2 is SQIVND in the germline V gene (reference sequence). The germline V and J ends were trimmed by 6 bases and 0 bases, with 6 bases remaining between them. The CDR3 runs 13 residues. CDR3 nucleotides: TGTGCCAGTAGACAGCATAGCAATCAGCCCCAGCATTTT. Amino acid sequence: CASRQHSNQPQHF.

The rearrangement uses TRBV27 and TRBJ2-7, with TRBD1 as a possible D gene (6 bases). The CDR3 loop spans 14 amino acids. Germline assignment: CDR1 MNHEY and CDR2 SMNVEV (reference sequence). V was shortened by 5 bases and J by 4 bases, with 15 bases between the two germline ends. CDR3 region: CASSASQGGYEQYF. CDR3 sequence (DNA): TGTGCCAGCAGTGCCTCACAGGGTGGTTACGAGCAGTACTTC.

The gene calls are TRBV5-6 and TRBJ1-4; D gene unclear. V was clipped by 0 bases and J by 5 bases, with 14 bases between them. The length of the CDR3 is 16 residues. Germline V gene data show CDR1 as SGHDT and CDR2 as YYEEEE. This chain's CDR3 is CASSLAWTGLNEKLFF. CDR3 nucleotide sequence: TGTGCCAGCAGCTTGGCCTGGACGGGGTTAAATGAAAAACTGTTTTTT.